This entry lists 8 T cell receptor beta chains sequenced from one sample in a study of shared clonotypes between healthy human individuals (dated by TCRdb to the early 2020s). For the CD8 naive samples, CD45RO-negative cells were positively selected for CCR7, yielding a CD45RA+CCR7+ population from which TemRA cells were excluded. To prepare the library, the immunoSEQ multiplex PCR assay was applied. The clones in this table, taken by TCRdb from immuneACCESS, are in-frame only. Not every clone is retained; where verified, under half of the shortfall comes from an unresolved V gene, and the cause of the rest is unknown. The sample records about 2,100,000 clones, 90% to 95% of which are singletons. The leading ten clones occupy roughly 1.7% of the sample. The sequencing input was naive CD8+ T cells from PBMCs. Taken with the paper, the label for cell subset or site translates to: CD45RA+CCR7+. Receptor source: a man in his late teens or twenties in good health. Some clones in this sample may be carry-over from other donors' samples.

The CDR3 region has the DNA TGTGCCAGCGATGAATGGACGGAGCGTTTGAACACTGAAGCTTTCTTT. The encoded protein is CASDEWTERLNTEAFF. This chain connects TRBV2 to TRBJ1-1; D call uncertain. CDR3 length: 16 residues. Trimming took off 8 bases at V and 0 bases at J, with 19 bases between the two ends. Germline V gene data show CDR1 as SNHLY and CDR2 as FYNNEI. Filled out from reference TRBV2 and TRBJ1-1, the complete variable domain reads EPEVTQTPSHQVTQMGQEVILRCVPISNHLYFYWYRQILGQKVEFLVSFYNNEISEKSEIFDDQFSVERPDGSNFTLKIRSTKLEDSAMYFCASDEWTERLNTEAFFGQGTRLTVV.

The V and J genes are TRBV14 and TRBJ2-7; the match to TRBD1 covers 7 bases. In germline, CDR1 is SGHDN, CDR2 FVKESK. This CDR3 spans 15 amino acids. Trimming took 4 bases from V and 5 from J; bases not matched to a gene: 11. DNA of the CDR3: TGTGCCAGCAGCCTAACCTGGGACAGCCTTAACGAGCAGTACTTC. Translating it yields CASSLTWDSLNEQYF.

This clone was counted once. The chain is built from TRBV29-1 and TRBJ1-4; tentatively, D is TRBD1 (5 bases). Trimming stripped 1 base from V and 12 bases from J, with 9 bases between. CDR3 length: 11 amino acids. In germline, CDR1 is SQVTM, CDR2 ANQGSEA. DNA for the CDR3: TGCAGCGTTGAAGGGGGAGGGGAACTGTTTTTT. Its translation is CSVEGGGELFF.

V and J are TRBV7-9 and TRBJ1-2; D possibly corresponds to TRBD1 (5 bases). Looked up from germline, CDR1 is SEHNR and CDR2 is FQNEAQ (reference sequence). Deletions cut 5 bases from V and 11 bases from J, with 18 bases between. This CDR3 has 13 amino acids. CDR3 DNA sequence: TGTGCCAGCAGCGCAGGGACGGCCGGGGGGTACACCTTC. Its protein product is CASSAGTAGGYTF. Looking up the rest from reference TRBV7-9 and TRBJ1-2 gives the full variable domain: DTGVSQNPRHKITKRGQNVTFRCDPISEHNRLYWYRQTLGQGPEFLTYFQNEAQLEKSRLLSDRFSAERPKGSFSTLEIQRTEQGDSAMYLCASSAGTAGGYTFGSGTRLTVV.

The chain has TRBV2 and TRBJ2-1, with TRBD2 matching over 7 bases. Germline loops: CDR1 SNHLY, CDR2 FYNNEI. V was pared by 7 bases and J by 0 bases, with 9 bases of the junction left unmatched. CDR3 size: 16 residues. Written as DNA, the CDR3 is TGTGCCAGCAAAGGACTGAGGACTAGCTCCTACAATGAGCAGTTCTTC. This codes for CASKGLRTSSYNEQFF.

This clone occurred once. This chain connects TRBV19 to TRBJ2-5; 7 bases line up with TRBD1. The J call is in doubt because the DNA end fits TRBJ2-7 better. The CDR3 length is 14 residues. Per germline, CDR1 LNHDA and CDR2 SQIVND (reference sequence). The CDR3 loop is CASSPRTGLYEQYF. The CDR3 coding sequence is TGTGCCAGTAGTCCCCGGACAGGTCTCTACGAGCAGTACTTC.

The CDR3 coding sequence is TGTGCCAGCAGCTCCGTACCCACCTTC. Translated: CASSSVPTF. This chain links TRBV6-5 with TRBJ1-2; D gene uncertain. Trimming cost V 6 bases and J 13 bases, with 9 bases left between them. CDR3 size: 9 residues. CDR1 MNHEY and CDR2 SVGAGI come from the germline V gene.

The chain has TRBV7-9 and TRBJ2-1; 8 positions match TRBD2. Germline V lookup: CDR1 SEHNR, CDR2 FQNEAQ (reference sequence). The CDR3 has 15 amino acids. J lost 9 bases, V lost 5 bases, and 12 bases had no gene match. Here the CDR3 DNA reads TGTGCCAGCAGCGCCGGGACTAGGTCCGCTTCTGAGCAGTTCTTC. Translated: CASSAGTRSASEQFF.